These T cell receptor beta chains were read from a single sample in a study of shared clonotypes between healthy human individuals. TCRdb keeps only in-frame clones here, not all; method: immunoSEQ multiplex PCR. Seen here are fewer than 1.4 million clones, around three quarters observed once, and the top ten hold 0.6% to 0.7%. The sample comprised memory CD4+ T cells from PBMCs. These receptors were obtained from a man between 18 and 35 years old in good health. Some clones in this sample may be carry-over from other donors' samples. Both conserved end residues are part of each CDR3. A D gene is named only where the DNA matches it firmly. The listing skips clone size in some rows; elsewhere it reads once, few, many or a size class.

V: TRBV2; length: 15; size: many; D: TRBD1; J: TRBJ1-2; DNA: TGTGCCAGCAGTGAAGGCTTCAGGGGGTCCACCACTGCTACCTTC; CDR3: CASSEGFRGSTTATF
V: TRBV5-1; length: 19; size: -; D: TRBD1; J: TRBJ2-6; DNA: TGCGCCAGCAGCGATCCCCGGGACAGGGAGGGGTCTGGGGCCAACGTCCTGACTTTC; CDR3: CASSDPRDREGSGANVLTF
V: TRBV10-3; length: 15; size: -; D: -; J: TRBJ1-5; DNA: TGTGCCATCAGTGATCAGGGAAGTATTGGGTCGCCCCAGCATTTT; CDR3: CAISDQGSIGSPQHF
V: TRBV11-2; length: 15; size: -; D: -; J: TRBJ1-4; DNA: TGTGCCAGCAGCTCAGGGGCCCCAACTAATGAAAAACTGTTTTTT; CDR3: CASSSGAPTNEKLFF
V: TRBV6-5; length: 14; size: -; D: -; J: TRBJ1-5; DNA: TGTGCCAGCAGGGCCGGCGGGGTTGGACAGCCCCAGCATTTT; CDR3: CASRAGGVGQPQHF
V: TRBV6-5; length: 13; size: -; D: -; J: TRBJ1-1; DNA: TGTGCCAGCAGTTACTCGATGAACACTGAAGCTTTCTTT; CDR3: CASSYSMNTEAFF
V: TRBV2; length: 15; size: -; D: -; J: TRBJ1-5; DNA: TGTGCCAGCAGTGCCCAACAGGCTGGGGGTCAGCCCCAGCATTTT; CDR3: CASSAQQAGGQPQHF
V: TRBV25-1; length: 16; size: -; D: TRBD1; J: TRBJ1-3; DNA: TGTGCCAGCAGTGAATTAGGGACAGGGGCTGGAAACACCATATATTTT; CDR3: CASSELGTGAGNTIYF
V: TRBV27; length: 12; size: -; D: -; J: TRBJ2-2; DNA: TGTGCCAGCAGTACGACAGTCGGGGAGCTGTTTTTT; CDR3: CASSTTVGELFF
V: TRBV28; length: 14; size: -; D: -; J: TRBJ2-1; DNA: TGTGCCAGCAGTTTCCAGGGGAGTTACAATGAGCAGTTCTTC; CDR3: CASSFQGSYNEQFF
V: TRBV6-6; length: 15; size: -; D: -; J: TRBJ2-7; DNA: TGTGCCAGCAGCAAGGGCCGAGGGGGCTCCTACGAGCAGTACTTC; CDR3: CASSKGRGGSYEQYF
V: TRBV2; length: 12; size: -; D: -; J: TRBJ2-5; DNA: TGTGCCAGCAGTGAAGGGGTAGAGACCCAGTACTTC; CDR3: CASSEGVETQYF
V: TRBV20-1; length: 11; size: -; D: -; J: TRBJ1-4; DNA: TGCAGTGCTAGAGATACGGAGGACGAATGGTTT; CDR3: CSARDTEDEWF
V: TRBV18; length: 16; size: -; D: -; J: TRBJ2-6; DNA: TGTGCCAGCTCACCTACGACAGGCTCTGGGGCCAACGTCCTGACTTTC; CDR3: CASSPTTGSGANVLTF
V: TRBV2; length: 13; size: few; D: -; J: TRBJ1-1; DNA: TGTGCCAGCAGTGAAGCAACGGGGAATGAAGCTTTCTTT; CDR3: CASSEATGNEAFF
V: TRBV11-2; length: 15; size: -; D: -; J: TRBJ2-5; DNA: TGTGCCAGCAGCTCGGACATACCCTCGGGAGAGACCCAGTACTTC; CDR3: CASSSDIPSGETQYF
V: TRBV5-1; length: 15; size: -; D: TRBD2; J: TRBJ2-1; DNA: TGCGCCAGCAGCTCCCTAGCGGGTGACTACAATGAGCAGTTCTTC; CDR3: CASSSLAGDYNEQFF
V: TRBV28; length: 11; size: once; D: -; J: TRBJ2-1; DNA: TGTGCCAGCAGTTCCCTGAATGAGCAGTTCTTC; CDR3: CASSSLNEQFF